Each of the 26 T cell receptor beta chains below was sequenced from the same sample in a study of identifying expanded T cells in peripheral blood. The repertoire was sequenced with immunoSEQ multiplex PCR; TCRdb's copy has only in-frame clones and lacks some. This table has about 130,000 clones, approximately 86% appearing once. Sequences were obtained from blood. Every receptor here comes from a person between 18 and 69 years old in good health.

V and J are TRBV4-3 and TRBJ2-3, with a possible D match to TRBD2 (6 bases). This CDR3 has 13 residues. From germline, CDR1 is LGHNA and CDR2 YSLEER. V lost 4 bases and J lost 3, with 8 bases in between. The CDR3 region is CASSPGGTDTQYF. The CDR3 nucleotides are TGCGCCAGCAGCCCTGGGGGGACAGATACGCAGTATTTT.

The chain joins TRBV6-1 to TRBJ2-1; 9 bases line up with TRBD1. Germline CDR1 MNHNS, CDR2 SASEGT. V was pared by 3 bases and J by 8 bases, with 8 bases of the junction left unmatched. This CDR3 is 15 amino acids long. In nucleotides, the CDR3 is TGTGCCAGCAGTGACGCCGGGACAGGGAGGCATGAGCAGTTCTTC. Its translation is CASSDAGTGRHEQFF.

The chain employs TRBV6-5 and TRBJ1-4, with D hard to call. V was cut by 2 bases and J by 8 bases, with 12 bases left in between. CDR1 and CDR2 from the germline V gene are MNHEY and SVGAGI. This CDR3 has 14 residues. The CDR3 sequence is CASSYRQLTEKLFF. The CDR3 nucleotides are TGTGCCAGCAGTTACCGGCAGTTGACCGAAAAACTGTTTTTT.

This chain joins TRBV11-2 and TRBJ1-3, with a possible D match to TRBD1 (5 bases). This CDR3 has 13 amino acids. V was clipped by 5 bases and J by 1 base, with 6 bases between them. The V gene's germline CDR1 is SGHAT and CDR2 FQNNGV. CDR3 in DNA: TGTGCCAGCAGCAGACAGTCTGGAAACACCATATATTTT. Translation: CASSRQSGNTIYF.

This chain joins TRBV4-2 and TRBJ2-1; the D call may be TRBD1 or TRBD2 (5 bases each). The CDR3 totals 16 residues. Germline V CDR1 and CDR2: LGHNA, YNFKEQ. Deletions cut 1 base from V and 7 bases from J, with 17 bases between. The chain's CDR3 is CASSQGDQGAKNEQFF. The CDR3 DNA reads TGTGCCAGCAGCCAAGGAGATCAGGGAGCAAAGAATGAGCAGTTCTTC.

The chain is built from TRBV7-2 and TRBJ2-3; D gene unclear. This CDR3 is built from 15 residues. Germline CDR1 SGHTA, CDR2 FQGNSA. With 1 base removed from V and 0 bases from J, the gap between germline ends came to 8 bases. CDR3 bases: TGTGCCAGCAGCTTAGTCCCGCGCAGCACAGATACGCAGTATTTT. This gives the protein CASSLVPRSTDTQYF.

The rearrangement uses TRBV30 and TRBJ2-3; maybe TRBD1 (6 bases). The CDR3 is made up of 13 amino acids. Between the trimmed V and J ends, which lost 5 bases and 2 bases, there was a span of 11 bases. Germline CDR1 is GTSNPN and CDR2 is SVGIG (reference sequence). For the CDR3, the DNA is TGTGCCTGGGAGACAGGATCCACAGATACGCAGTATTTT. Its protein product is CAWETGSTDTQYF.

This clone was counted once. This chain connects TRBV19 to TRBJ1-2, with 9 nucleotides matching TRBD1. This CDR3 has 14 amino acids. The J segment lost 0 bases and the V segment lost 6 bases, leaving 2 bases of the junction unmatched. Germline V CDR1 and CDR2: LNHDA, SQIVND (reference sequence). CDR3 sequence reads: CASRGDRANYGYTF. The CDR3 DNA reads TGTGCCAGTAGGGGGGACAGGGCTAACTATGGCTACACCTTC.

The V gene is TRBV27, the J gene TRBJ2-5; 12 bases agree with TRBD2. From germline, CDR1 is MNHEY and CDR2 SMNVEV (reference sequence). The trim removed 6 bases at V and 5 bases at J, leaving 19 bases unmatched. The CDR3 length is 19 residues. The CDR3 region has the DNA TGTGCCAGCAGAAGGAAAGGGGCCGGGCTAGCGGGAGGGAAGGAGACCCAGTACTTC. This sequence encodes CASRRKGAGLAGGKETQYF.

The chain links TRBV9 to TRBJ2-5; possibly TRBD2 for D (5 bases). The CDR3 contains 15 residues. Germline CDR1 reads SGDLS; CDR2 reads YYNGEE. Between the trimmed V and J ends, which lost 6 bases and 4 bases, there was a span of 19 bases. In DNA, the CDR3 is TGTGCCAGCACCGAGGCGGGTACGGCAGGAGAGACCCAGTACTTC. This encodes CASTEAGTAGETQYF. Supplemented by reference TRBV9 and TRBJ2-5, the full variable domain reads DSGVTQTPKHLITATGQRVTLRCSPRSGDLSVYWYQQSLDQGLQFLIQYYNGEERAKGNILERFSAQQFPDLHSELNLSSLELGDSALYFCASTEAGTAGETQYFGPGTRLLVL.

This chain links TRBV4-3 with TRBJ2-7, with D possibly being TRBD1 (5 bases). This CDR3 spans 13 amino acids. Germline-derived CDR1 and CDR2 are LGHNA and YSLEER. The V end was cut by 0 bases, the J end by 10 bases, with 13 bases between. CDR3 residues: CASSQDLGQVQYF. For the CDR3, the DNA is TGCGCCAGCAGCCAAGACTTGGGGCAAGTCCAGTACTTC.

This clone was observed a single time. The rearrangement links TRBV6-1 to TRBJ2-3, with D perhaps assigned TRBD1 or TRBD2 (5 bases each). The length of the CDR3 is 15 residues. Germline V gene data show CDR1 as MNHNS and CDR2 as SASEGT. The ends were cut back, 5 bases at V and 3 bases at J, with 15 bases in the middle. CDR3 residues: CASSTGPGGTDTQYF. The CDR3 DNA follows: TGTGCCAGCAGTACGGGACCGGGCGGGACAGATACGCAGTATTTT.

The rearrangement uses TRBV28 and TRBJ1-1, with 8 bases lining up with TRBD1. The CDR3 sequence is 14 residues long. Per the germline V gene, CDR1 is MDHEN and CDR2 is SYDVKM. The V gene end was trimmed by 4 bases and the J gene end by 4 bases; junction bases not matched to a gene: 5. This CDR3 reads CASSSYGQGTEAFF. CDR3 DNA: TGTGCCAGCAGTTCTTACGGACAGGGCACTGAAGCTTTCTTT. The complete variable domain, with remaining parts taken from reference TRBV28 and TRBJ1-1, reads DVKVTQSSRYLVKRTGEKVFLECVQDMDHENMFWYRQDPGLGLRLIYFSYDVKMKEKGDIPEGYSVSREKKERFSLILESASTNQTSMYLCASSSYGQGTEAFFGQGTRLTVV.

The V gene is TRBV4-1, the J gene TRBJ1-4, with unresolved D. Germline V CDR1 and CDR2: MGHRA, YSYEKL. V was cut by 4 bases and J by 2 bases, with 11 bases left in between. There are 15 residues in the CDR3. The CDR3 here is CASSPIRSTNEKLFF. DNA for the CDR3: TGCGCCAGCAGCCCGATAAGGTCGACTAATGAAAAACTGTTTTTT.

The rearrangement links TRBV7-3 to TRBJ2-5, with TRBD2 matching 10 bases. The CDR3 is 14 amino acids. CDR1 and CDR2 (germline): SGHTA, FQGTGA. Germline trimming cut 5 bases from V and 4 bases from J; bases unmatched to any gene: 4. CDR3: CASSPVAGGETQYF. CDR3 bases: TGTGCCAGCAGCCCAGTAGCGGGAGGAGAGACCCAGTACTTC. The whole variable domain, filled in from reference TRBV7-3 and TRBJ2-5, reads GAGVSQTPSNKVTEKGKYVELRCDPISGHTALYWYRQSLGQGPEFLIYFQGTGAADDSGLPNDRFFAVRPEGSVSTLKIQRTERGDSAVYLCASSPVAGGETQYFGPGTRLLVL.

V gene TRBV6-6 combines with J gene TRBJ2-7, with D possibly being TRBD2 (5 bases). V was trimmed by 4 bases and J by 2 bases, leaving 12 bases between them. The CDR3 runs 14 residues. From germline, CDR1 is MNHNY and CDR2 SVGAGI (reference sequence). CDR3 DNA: TGTGCCAGCAGTTCCTCCCTCGGGGCCTACGAGCAGTACTTC. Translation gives CASSSSLGAYEQYF.

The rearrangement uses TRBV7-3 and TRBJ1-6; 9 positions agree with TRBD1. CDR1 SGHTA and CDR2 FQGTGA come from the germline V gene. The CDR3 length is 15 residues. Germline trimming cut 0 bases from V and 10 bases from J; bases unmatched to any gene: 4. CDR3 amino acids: CASSLTLGQGSPLHF. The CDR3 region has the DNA TGTGCCAGCAGCTTAACTCTGGGACAGGGCTCACCCCTCCACTTT.

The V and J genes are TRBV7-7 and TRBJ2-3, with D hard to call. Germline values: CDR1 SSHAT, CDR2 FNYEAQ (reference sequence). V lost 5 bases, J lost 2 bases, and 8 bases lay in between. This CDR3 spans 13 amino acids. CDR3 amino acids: CASSPTNTDTQYF. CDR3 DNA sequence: TGTGCCAGCAGCCCTACCAACACAGATACGCAGTATTTT. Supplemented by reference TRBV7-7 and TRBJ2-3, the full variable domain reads GAGVSQSPRYKVTKRGQDVTLRCDPISSHATLYWYQQALGQGPEFLTYFNYEAQPDKSGLPSDRFSAERPEGSISTLTIQRTEQRDSAMYRCASSPTNTDTQYFGPGTRLTVL.

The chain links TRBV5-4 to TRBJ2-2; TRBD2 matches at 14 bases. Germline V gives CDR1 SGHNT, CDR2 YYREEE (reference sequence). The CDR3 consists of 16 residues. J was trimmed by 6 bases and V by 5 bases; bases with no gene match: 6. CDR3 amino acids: CASRPGTSGSPGELFF. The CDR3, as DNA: TGTGCCAGCAGACCCGGGACTAGCGGGAGCCCCGGGGAGCTGTTTTTT.

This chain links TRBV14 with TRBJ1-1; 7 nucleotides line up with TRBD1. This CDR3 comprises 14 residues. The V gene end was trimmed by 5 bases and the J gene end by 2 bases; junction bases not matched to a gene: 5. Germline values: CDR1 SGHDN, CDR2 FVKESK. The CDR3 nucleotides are TGTGCCAGCAGCTCCTACAGGGGTAACACTGAAGCTTTCTTT. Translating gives CASSSYRGNTEAFF.

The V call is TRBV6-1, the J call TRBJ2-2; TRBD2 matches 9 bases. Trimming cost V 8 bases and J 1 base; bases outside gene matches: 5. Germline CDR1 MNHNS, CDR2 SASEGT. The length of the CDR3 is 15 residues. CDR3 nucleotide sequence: TGTGCCAGCCAGAGCGGGGGGTTGAACACCGGGGAGCTGTTTTTT. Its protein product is CASQSGGLNTGELFF.

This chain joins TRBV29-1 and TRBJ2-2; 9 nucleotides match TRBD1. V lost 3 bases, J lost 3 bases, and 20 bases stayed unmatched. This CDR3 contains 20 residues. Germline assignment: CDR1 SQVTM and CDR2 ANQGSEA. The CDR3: CSVDPGRRQGVGRDTGELFF. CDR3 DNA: TGCAGCGTTGACCCGGGAAGGAGACAGGGGGTTGGCAGGGACACCGGGGAGCTGTTTTTT.

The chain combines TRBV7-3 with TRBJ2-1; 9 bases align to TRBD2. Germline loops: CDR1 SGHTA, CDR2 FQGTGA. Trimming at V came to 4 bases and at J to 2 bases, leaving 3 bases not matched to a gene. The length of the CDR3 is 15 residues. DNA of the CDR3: TGTGCCAGCAGCTCTAGCGGGACTGCCTACAATGAGCAGTTCTTC. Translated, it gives CASSSSGTAYNEQFF.

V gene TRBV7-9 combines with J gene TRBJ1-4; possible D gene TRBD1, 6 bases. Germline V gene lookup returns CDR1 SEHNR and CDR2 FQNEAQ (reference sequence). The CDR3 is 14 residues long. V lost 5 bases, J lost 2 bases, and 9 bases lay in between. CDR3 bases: TGTGCCAGCAGCCCCACAGGGACTAATGAAAAACTGTTTTTT. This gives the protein CASSPTGTNEKLFF.

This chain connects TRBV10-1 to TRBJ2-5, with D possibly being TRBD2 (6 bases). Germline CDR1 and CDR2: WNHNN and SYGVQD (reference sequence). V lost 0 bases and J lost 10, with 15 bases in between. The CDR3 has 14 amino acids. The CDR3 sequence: CASSESPGGWDQYF. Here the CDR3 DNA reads TGCGCCAGCAGTGAGTCGCCCGGGGGATGGGACCAGTACTTC.

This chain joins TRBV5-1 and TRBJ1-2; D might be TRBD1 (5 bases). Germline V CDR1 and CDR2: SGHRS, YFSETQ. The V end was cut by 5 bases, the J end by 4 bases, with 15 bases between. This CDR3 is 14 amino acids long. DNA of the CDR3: TGCGCCAGCAGTTTGATCGGGGCCAGCTATGGCTACACCTTC. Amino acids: CASSLIGASYGYTF.